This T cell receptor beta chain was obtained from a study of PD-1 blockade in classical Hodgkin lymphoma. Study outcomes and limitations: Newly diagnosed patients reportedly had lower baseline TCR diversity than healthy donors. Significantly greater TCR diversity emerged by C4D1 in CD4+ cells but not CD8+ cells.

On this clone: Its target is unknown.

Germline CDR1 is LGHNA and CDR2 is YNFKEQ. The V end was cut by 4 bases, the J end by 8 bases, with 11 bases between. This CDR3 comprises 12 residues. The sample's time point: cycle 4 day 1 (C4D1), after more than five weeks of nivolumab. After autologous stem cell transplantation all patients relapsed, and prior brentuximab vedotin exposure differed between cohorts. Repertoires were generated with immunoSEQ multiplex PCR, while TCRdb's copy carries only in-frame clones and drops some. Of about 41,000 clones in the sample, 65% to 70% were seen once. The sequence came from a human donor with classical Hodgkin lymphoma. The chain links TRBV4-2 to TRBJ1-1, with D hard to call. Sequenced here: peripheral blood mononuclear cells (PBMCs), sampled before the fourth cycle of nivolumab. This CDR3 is CASSPSSREAFF. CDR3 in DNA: TGTGCCAGCAGCCCCTCTTCGAGGGAAGCTTTCTTT.